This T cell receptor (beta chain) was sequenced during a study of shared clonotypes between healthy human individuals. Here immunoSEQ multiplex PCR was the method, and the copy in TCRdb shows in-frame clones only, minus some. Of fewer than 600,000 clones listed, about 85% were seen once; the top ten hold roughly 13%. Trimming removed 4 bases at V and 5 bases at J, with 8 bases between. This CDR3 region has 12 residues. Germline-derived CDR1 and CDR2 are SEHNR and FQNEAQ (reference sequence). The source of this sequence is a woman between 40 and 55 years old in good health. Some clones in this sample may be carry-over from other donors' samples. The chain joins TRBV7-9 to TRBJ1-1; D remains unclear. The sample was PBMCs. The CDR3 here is CASSSAGTEAFF. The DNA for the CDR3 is TGTGCCAGCAGCTCGGCTGGGACTGAAGCTTTCTTT.